The present TCR beta chain was sequenced within a study of T cell responses to AZD1222 COVID-19 vaccine. On the study more broadly: Researchers grouped second doses given at about 4 or about 12 weeks into one pool. Overall study results and limits: No repertoire was sampled before or during the peak T cell response, only after it. White British donors predominated, females outnumbered males, and clonal diversity was possibly underestimated.

The CDR3 is made up of 11 amino acids. Trimming shortened V by 0 bases and J by 8 bases, and 2 bases separated the two germline ends. Germline CDR1 SNHLY, CDR2 FYNNEI. In regard to this clone: What it recognizes is unknown.

Repertoires were generated with immunoSEQ multiplex PCR, while TCRdb's copy carries only in-frame clones and drops some. The sample records some 180,000 clones, approximately 92% being singletons. The TCR sequence derives from an adult in good health. The material sequenced was peripheral blood, taken on day 0 of AZD1222 vaccination. The rearrangement uses TRBV2 and TRBJ1-3, with unresolved D. This CDR3 is CASSEAYTIYF. The CDR3 DNA sequence: TGTGCCAGCAGTGAAGCTTACACCATATATTTT.